The 14 T cell receptor beta chains below come from one sample, sequenced in a study of blood T cell repertoires in COVID-19. Measured with immunoSEQ multiplex PCR; TCRdb has only the in-frame clones, and not every one. The sample contains over 250,000 clones, around 87% of which appear only once. Sample: peripheral blood. Receptors originate from a woman between 45 and 60 years old with acute or convalescent COVID-19.

This clone was seen a single time. This sequence joins TRBV2 and TRBJ1-4, with TRBD1 as a possible D gene (6 bases). V shed 2 bases and J shed 4 bases, with 14 bases lying between them. Germline V gene lookup returns CDR1 SNHLY and CDR2 FYNNEI. This CDR3 is built from 16 residues. Here the CDR3 reads CASSEPPTGVNEKLFF. The CDR3, as DNA: TGTGCCAGCAGTGAACCCCCGACAGGAGTTAATGAAAAACTGTTTTTT.

This clone was counted a few times. This chain connects TRBV28 to TRBJ1-3; 8 positions agree with TRBD1. The V segment lost 4 bases and the J segment 2 bases; nucleotides outside the gene matches: 1. CDR1 is MDHEN, CDR2 SYDVKM, per germline. The CDR3 extends over 14 amino acids. CDR3 sequence: CASSSGGAGNTIYF. CDR3 bases: TGTGCCAGCAGTTCAGGGGGCGCTGGAAACACCATATATTTT.

The V call is TRBV29-1, the J call TRBJ1-1, with a tentative D call TRBD1 (5 bases). The V end lost 2 bases, the J end lost 1 base, and 11 bases lay between the germline ends. CDR3 length: 14 residues. Germline CDR1 SQVTM, CDR2 ANQGSEA. Written as DNA, the CDR3 is TGCAGCGTTGAATTGGACACCTCGAACACTGAAGCTTTCTTT. Its translation: CSVELDTSNTEAFF.

This chain uses TRBV15 with TRBJ2-7; D gene unclear. This CDR3 comprises 13 residues. The germline V gene encodes CDR1 LNHNV and CDR2 YYDKDF (reference sequence). Trimming pared 0 bases from V and 6 bases from J, leaving 9 bases between. DNA for the CDR3: TGTGCCACCAGCAGAGATTTGGAGAGCGAGCAGTACTTC. Translating gives CATSRDLESEQYF.

The V call is TRBV27, the J call TRBJ2-1; 12 positions match TRBD2. Looked up from germline, CDR1 is MNHEY and CDR2 is SMNVEV (reference sequence). The CDR3 spans 16 residues. With 5 bases clipped from V and 10 bases from J, the junction kept 12 bases outside the gene matches. The CDR3 loop reads CASSPILAGGSVEQFF. The CDR3, as DNA: TGTGCCAGCAGTCCCATACTAGCGGGAGGATCGGTGGAGCAGTTCTTC.

This clone has just a few counts. The chain carries TRBV5-1 and TRBJ2-1, with 7 bases that match TRBD2. Looked up from germline, CDR1 is SGHRS and CDR2 is YFSETQ. The CDR3 is made up of 15 amino acids. V lost 4 bases to trimming and J lost 4 bases; unmatched junction nucleotides: 8. The CDR3 coding sequence is TGCGCCAGCAGCGTCGGGGGGACCGTATACAATGAGCAGTTCTTC. This gives the protein CASSVGGTVYNEQFF.

The V call is TRBV9, the J call TRBJ2-7; 15 bases fit TRBD2. After removal of 4 bases from V and 1 base from J, the junction contained 9 bases not matched to a gene. Germline CDR1 is SGDLS and CDR2 is YYNGEE. The length of the CDR3 is 18 residues. Written as DNA, the CDR3 is TGTGCCAGCAGCCCAGGGGGGACTAGCGGGAGGAAGTCCTACGAGCAGTACTTC. Translation: CASSPGGTSGRKSYEQYF.

This sequence joins TRBV2 and TRBJ1-4, with TRBD1 matching 10 bases. After removal of 6 bases from V and 8 bases from J, the junction contained 9 bases not matched to a gene. Germline V lookup: CDR1 SNHLY, CDR2 FYNNEI. The CDR3 is made up of 15 amino acids. DNA for the CDR3: TGTGCCAGCAGCCGACCGGGACAGGGGACGGAAAAACTGTTTTTT. Translating it yields CASSRPGQGTEKLFF.

This clone has only one observation. The chain is built from TRBV4-1 and TRBJ1-1, with 10 bases fitting TRBD1. CDR1 is MGHRA and CDR2 is YSYEKL in the germline V gene. With 3 bases clipped from V and 3 bases from J, the junction kept 10 bases outside the gene matches. This CDR3 spans 17 amino acids. The CDR3 coding sequence is TGCGCCAGCAGCCAGGAGACAGGGGGCGGTTTGGACACTGAAGCTTTCTTT. Its protein product is CASSQETGGGLDTEAFF.

J is TRBJ2-7 and V is TRBV9; D may be TRBD2 (7 bases). There are 15 residues in the CDR3. In germline, CDR1 is SGDLS, CDR2 YYNGEE. The V gene lost 3 bases and the J gene lost 4 bases, with 17 bases spanning the gap. This chain's CDR3 is CASSGGLADTYEQYF. CDR3 DNA: TGTGCCAGCAGCGGGGGGCTAGCGGATACTTACGAGCAGTACTTC.

The chain has TRBV5-4 and TRBJ1-5, with D perhaps TRBD1 (5 bases). The germline V gene encodes CDR1 SGHNT and CDR2 YYREEE (reference sequence). Trimming took 0 bases from V and 6 from J, leaving 13 bases between them. The CDR3 totals 15 residues. CDR3 DNA: TGTGCCAGCAGCTTGGAGCCAGGGATAGGTCAGCCCCAGCATTTT. It translates to CASSLEPGIGQPQHF. The full variable domain, in which reference TRBV5-4 and TRBJ1-5 provide the parts outside the CDR3, is ETGVTQSPTHLIKTRGQQVTLRCSSQSGHNTVSWYQQALGQGPQFIFQYYREEENGRGNFPPRFSGLQFPNYSSELNVNALELDDSALYLCASSLEPGIGQPQHFGDGTRLSIL.

The chain uses TRBV6-5 and TRBJ1-2; 10 bases align to TRBD1. V was clipped by 0 bases and J by 4 bases; unmatched bases: 5. Germline V gene sequence: CDR1 MNHEY, CDR2 SVGAGI. CDR3 size: 16 residues. CDR3 in amino acids: CASSYSRDRGPYGYTF. CDR3 sequence (DNA): TGTGCCAGCAGTTACTCCCGGGACAGGGGTCCCTATGGCTACACCTTC.

This chain links TRBV5-1 with TRBJ1-4; a possible D gene is TRBD1 (5 bases). V dropped 4 bases and J dropped 8 bases, with 18 bases sitting between them. In germline, CDR1 is SGHRS, CDR2 YFSETQ. The CDR3 loop spans 15 amino acids. Here the CDR3 DNA reads TGCGCCAGCAGCCGGAGTCCAGGGTCGGAGGAAAAACTGTTTTTT. As protein: CASSRSPGSEEKLFF.

The chain has TRBV28 and TRBJ1-2; D is uncertain. V lost 4 bases to trimming and J lost 8 bases, with 11 bases between them. The CDR3 spans 12 residues. Per germline, CDR1 MDHEN and CDR2 SYDVKM. The CDR3: CASSSTAGGYTF. For the CDR3, the DNA is TGTGCCAGCAGTTCCACAGCGGGAGGCTACACCTTC.